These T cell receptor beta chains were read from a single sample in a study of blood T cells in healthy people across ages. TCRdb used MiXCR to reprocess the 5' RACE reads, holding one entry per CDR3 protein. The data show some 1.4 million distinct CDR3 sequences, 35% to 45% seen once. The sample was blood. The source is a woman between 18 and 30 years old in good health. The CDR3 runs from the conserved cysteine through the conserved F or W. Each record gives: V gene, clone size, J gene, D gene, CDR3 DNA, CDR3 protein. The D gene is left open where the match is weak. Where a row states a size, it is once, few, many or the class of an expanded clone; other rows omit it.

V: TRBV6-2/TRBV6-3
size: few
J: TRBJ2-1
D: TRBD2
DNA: TGTGCCAGCAGAACCGGACTAGCGGGACTAAAGGGGGTATACAATGAGCAGTTCTTC
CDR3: CASRTGLAGLKGVYNEQFF

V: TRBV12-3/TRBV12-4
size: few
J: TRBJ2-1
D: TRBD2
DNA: TGTGCCAGCAGTTTCGGGGGGGAAATCGATGAGCAGTTCTTC
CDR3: CASSFGGEIDEQFF

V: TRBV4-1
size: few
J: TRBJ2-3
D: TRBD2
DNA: TGCGCCAGCAGCCAAGAAGCGGGAGGGCCCTTGACAGATACGCAGTATTTT
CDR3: CASSQEAGGPLTDTQYF

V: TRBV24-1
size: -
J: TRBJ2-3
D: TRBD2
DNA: TGTGCCACCCGGGAGGGAGGGGACACAGATACGCAGTATTTT
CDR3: CATREGGDTDTQYF

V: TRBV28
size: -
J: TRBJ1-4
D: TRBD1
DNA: TGTGCCAGCAGGGGAGATGGTCGGGACAGGGTGTTTTTT
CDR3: CASRGDGRDRVFF

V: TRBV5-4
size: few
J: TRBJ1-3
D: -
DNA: TGTGCCAGCAGCTGGGGAGATCTTATCTCTGGAAACACCATATATTTT
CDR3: CASSWGDLISGNTIYF

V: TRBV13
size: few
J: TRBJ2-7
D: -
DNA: TGTGCCAGCAGCCCCGGACAGAATACCTACGAGCAGTACTTC
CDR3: CASSPGQNTYEQYF

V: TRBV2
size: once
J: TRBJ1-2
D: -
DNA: TGTGCCAGCAGTACCGTAAAAACTTCGGGTGGCTACACCTTC
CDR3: CASSTVKTSGGYTF

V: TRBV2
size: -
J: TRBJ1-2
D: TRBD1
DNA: TGTGCCAGCAGTGCCGGGACAGGGTCTGGAGGCTACACCTTC
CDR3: CASSAGTGSGGYTF

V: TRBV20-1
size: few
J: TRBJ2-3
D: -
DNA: TGCAGTGCGACCCCCCCGTATGATACGCAGTATTTT
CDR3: CSATPPYDTQYF

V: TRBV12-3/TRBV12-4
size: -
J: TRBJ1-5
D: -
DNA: TGTGCCAGCAGAGGGGGGGGCGGAGGGAGGTTACAGCCCCAGCATTTT
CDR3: CASRGGGGGRLQPQHF

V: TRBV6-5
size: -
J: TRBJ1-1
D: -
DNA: TGTGCCAGCAGAGACACATCGGGCACTGAAGCTTTCTTT
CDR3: CASRDTSGTEAFF